This T cell receptor (beta chain) came from a study of cytomegalovirus exposure and HLA in healthy donors. CDR1 SGHVS and CDR2 FNYEAQ come from the germline V gene. Trimming at V came to 8 bases and at J to 0 bases, leaving 11 bases not matched to a gene. The CDR3 consists of 18 residues. Both 60 Vbeta primers and 13 Jbeta primers went into the PCR. Repertoires were generated with immunoSEQ multiplex PCR, while TCRdb's copy carries only in-frame clones and drops some. The sample records about 160,000 clones, roughly four fifths being singletons. As regards this clone: Its antigen is currently unknown.

Whole-study results and caveats: Later on, an analysis found that several of the most significant clusters appeared to be linked to common viral pathogens, which included parvovirus B19. The authors later found TCR association rates varying by HLA locus, with DRB1 most and HLA-C fewest.

The chain links TRBV7-6 to TRBJ2-4; 12 positions match TRBD2. Sequencing was done on a sample of PBMCs. The source is a man aged 50 or older in good health and CMV-seropositive. CDR3 loop: CASAPGLAGRLAKNIQYF. Here the CDR3 DNA reads TGTGCCAGCGCCCCGGGACTAGCGGGCCGACTAGCCAAAAACATTCAGTACTTC.